The entry that follows covers one T cell receptor beta chain sequence. Its matching antigen is unknown. Researchers report immunoSEQ v3.0 was run at survey level. Some clones are missing from TCRdb's copy, which holds only in-frame ones; the method was immunoSEQ multiplex PCR. The top ten hold about 9.3% of the sample, which has about 20,000 clones, about nine tenths seen once. This sample is part of a study of long-term antiretroviral therapy in people with HIV. Findings and caveats of the study: All time points showed a repertoire dominated by clones expanded before ART.

The United States was where all participants with HIV were treated. The receptor's source is a woman aged 25 to 39 with HIV. Source: unsorted PBMCs, taken approximately 4.4 years before starting antiretroviral therapy.

This CDR3 is CASSPVIRGEKLFF. The CDR3 DNA reads as TGTGCCAGCAGCCCCGTAATACGGGGTGAAAAACTGTTTTTT. V gene TRBV7-2 combines with J gene TRBJ1-4; D ambiguous. V was cut by 5 bases and J by 7 bases, with 14 bases left in between. The V gene's germline CDR1 is SGHTA and CDR2 FQGNSA. The CDR3 length is 14 residues.